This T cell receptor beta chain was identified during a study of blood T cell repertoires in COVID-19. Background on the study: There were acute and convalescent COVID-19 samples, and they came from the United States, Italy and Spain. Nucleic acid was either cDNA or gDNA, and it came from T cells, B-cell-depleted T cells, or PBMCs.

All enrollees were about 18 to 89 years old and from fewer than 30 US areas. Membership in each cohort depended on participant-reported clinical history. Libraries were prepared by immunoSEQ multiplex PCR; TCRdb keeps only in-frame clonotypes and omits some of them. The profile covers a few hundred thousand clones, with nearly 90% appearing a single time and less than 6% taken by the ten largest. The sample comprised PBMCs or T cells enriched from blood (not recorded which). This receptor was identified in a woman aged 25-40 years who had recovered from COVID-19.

The CDR3 DNA is TGTGCCTGGAGCAGGCAGTCCTATTATGGCTACACCTTC. Translated: CAWSRQSYYGYTF. The chain has TRBV30 and TRBJ1-2; D call uncertain. V lost 3 bases and J lost 5, with 13 bases in between. Looked up from germline, CDR1 is GTSNPN and CDR2 is SVGIG (reference sequence). The CDR3 runs 13 residues.